Described below is a single T cell receptor beta chain sequence and its context. The data belong to a study of blood T cell repertoires in COVID-19. Background on the study: The samples span acute and convalescent COVID-19 from the United States, Italy and Spain. PBMCs, B-cell-depleted T cells, or T cells were the source of the cDNA or gDNA that made up the material.

In the original analysis: Reference gene primer amplification in the assay estimated nucleated cell counts. The table came from immunoSEQ multiplex PCR; TCRdb's copy has only in-frame clones and leaves some out. Clonal size and the V and J genes are those of that table, whereas D and trimming came from the DNA. The sample records fewer than 300,000 clones, more than 70% being singletons. The CDR3 contains 16 residues. V lost 7 bases, J lost 5 bases, and 14 bases stayed unmatched. Germline CDR1 reads MNHEY; CDR2 reads SMNVEV (reference sequence). This receptor was taken from a woman aged 45-65 years with acute or convalescent COVID-19. The J gene is TRBJ2-3, the V gene TRBV27; TRBD2 matches at 8 bases. Specimen: peripheral blood. This chain's CDR3 is CASNRRGGVGGDTQYF. The CDR3 DNA follows: TGTGCCAGCAACCGACGGGGGGGCGTGGGTGGAGATACGCAGTATTTT.